This T cell receptor beta chain was found in a study of blood T cell repertoires in COVID-19. In the study overall: There were acute and convalescent COVID-19 samples, and they came from the United States, Italy and Spain. PBMCs, B-cell-depleted T cells, or T cells provided the cDNA or gDNA that made up the material.

Authors' methods: It was from reference gene primer amplification that nucleated cell counts were estimated. Libraries were prepared by immunoSEQ multiplex PCR; TCRdb keeps only in-frame clonotypes and omits some of them. The V and J calls and clone size are taken from that table; D and trimming were inferred from the DNA. The sample includes around 320,000 clones, 88% of them seen just once. The CDR3 is made up of 14 amino acids. Trimming removed 8 bases at V and 4 bases at J, with 16 bases between. Germline V gene lookup returns CDR1 MNHEY and CDR2 SVGAGI. V and J are TRBV6-5 and TRBJ2-3; D is perhaps TRBD2 (6 bases). The receptor was isolated from a woman aged 30 to 39 who had recovered from COVID-19. The sample comprised peripheral blood. This CDR3 reads CASGLASLADTQYF. The CDR3 nucleotides are TGTGCCAGCGGGCTAGCGTCTTTGGCAGATACGCAGTATTTT.